The T cell receptor beta chain described here comes from a study of PD-1 blockade in classical Hodgkin lymphoma. General observations from the study: Exclusion covered patients beginning nivolumab under 1 year post-ASCT. Baseline diversity in complete responders resembled that of newly diagnosed patients. Whatever underlies the repertoire differences (possibly disease activity or prior therapy) remains undefined.

Assay used: immunoSEQ multiplex PCR; TCRdb lists only in-frame clones, some missing. Of around 1,700 clones detected, about two thirds appear once; the ten largest clones hold approximately 32%. Germline values: CDR1 SGHNT, CDR2 YYREEE (reference sequence). V was shortened by 0 bases and J by 6 bases, with 13 bases between the two germline ends. The CDR3 is 14 residues long. Autologous stem cell transplantation was followed by relapse in every patient, and brentuximab vedotin exposure varied. PBMCs, once thawed, yielded CD8+ T cells isolated by magnetic negative selection. Concerning this clone itself: Its antigen is unknown.

Sequenced here: CD8+ T cells from blood, sampled at baseline. The receptor was isolated from a human donor with classical Hodgkin lymphoma. The chain carries TRBV5-4 and TRBJ2-7; possible D gene TRBD2, 6 bases. The CDR3 sequence is CASSLVGSAGEQYF. In DNA, the CDR3 is TGTGCCAGCAGCTTGGTCGGGAGCGCGGGCGAGCAGTACTTC.